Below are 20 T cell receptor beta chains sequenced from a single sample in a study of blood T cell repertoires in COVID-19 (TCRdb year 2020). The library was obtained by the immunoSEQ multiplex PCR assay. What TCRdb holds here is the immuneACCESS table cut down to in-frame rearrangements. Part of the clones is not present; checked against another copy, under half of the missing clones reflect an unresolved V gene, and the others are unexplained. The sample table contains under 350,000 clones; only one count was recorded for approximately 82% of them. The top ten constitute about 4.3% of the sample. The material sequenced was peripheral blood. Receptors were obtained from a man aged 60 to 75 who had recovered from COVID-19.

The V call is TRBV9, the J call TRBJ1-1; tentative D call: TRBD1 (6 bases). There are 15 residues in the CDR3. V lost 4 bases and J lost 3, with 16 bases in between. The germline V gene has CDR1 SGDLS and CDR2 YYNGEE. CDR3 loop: CASSKTGQLYTEAFF. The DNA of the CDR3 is TGTGCCAGCAGCAAGACGGGACAACTCTACACTGAAGCTTTCTTT.

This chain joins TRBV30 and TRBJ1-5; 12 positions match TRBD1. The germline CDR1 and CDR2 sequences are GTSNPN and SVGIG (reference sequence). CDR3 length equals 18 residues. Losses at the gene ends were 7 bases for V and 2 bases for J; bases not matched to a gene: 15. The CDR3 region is CASRPGTGGIGGNQPQHF. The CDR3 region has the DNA TGTGCCTCCCGACCCGGGACAGGGGGCATTGGCGGCAATCAGCCCCAGCATTTT.

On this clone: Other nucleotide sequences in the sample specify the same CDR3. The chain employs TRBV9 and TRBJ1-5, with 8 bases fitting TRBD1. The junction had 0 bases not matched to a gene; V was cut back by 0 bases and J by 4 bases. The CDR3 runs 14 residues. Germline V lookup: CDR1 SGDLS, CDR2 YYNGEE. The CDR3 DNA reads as TGTGCCAGCAGCGTAGGACAGGGGAATCAGCCCCAGCATTTT. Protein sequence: CASSVGQGNQPQHF.

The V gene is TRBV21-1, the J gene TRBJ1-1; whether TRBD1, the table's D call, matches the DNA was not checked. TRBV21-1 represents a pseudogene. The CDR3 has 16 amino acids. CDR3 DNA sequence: TGTGCCAGCAGCAAAAGTAACAGGCTGAGGAACACTGAAGCTTTCTTT. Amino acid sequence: CASSKSNRLRNTEAFF.

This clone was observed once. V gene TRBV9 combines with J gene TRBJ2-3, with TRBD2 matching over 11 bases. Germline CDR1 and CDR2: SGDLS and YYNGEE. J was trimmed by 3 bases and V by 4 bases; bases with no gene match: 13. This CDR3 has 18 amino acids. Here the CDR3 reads CASSPTATSGVRTDTQYF. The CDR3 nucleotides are TGTGCCAGCAGCCCCACCGCGACTAGCGGGGTTAGAACAGATACGCAGTATTTT.

DNA for the CDR3: TGTGCCAGCAGTTCCGGGACAGGTTTGGTAGCTTTCTTT. This sequence encodes CASSSGTGLVAFF. The genes are TRBV12-3 or TRBV12-4 and TRBJ1-1; 8 bases agree with TRBD1. The V and J ends lost 4 bases and 10 bases, in that order; junction bases with no gene match: 8. CDR3 size: 13 residues.

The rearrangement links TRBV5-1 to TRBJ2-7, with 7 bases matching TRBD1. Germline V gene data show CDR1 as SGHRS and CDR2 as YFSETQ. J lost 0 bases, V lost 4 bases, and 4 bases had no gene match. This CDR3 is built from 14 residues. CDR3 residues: CASSLGQASYEQYF. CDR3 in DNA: TGCGCCAGCAGCCTAGGACAGGCCTCCTACGAGCAGTACTTC.

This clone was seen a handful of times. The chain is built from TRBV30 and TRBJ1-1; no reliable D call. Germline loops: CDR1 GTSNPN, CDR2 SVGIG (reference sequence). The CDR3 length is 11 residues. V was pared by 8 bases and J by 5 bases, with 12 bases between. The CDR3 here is CAAIPRTEAFF. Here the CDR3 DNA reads TGTGCCGCAATTCCGCGGACTGAAGCTTTCTTT.

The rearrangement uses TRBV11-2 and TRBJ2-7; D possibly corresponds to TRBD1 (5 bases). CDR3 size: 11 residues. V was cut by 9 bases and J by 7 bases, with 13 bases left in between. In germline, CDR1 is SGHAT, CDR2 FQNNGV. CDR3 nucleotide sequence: TGTGCCAGTCGTAAAGGGGCAGAGCAGTACTTC. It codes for CASRKGAEQYF.

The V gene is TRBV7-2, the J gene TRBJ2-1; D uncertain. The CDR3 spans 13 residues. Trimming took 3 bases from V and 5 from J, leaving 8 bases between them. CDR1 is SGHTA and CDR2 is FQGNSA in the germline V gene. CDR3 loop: CASSFEHDNEQFF. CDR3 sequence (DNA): TGTGCCAGCAGCTTCGAGCACGACAATGAGCAGTTCTTC.

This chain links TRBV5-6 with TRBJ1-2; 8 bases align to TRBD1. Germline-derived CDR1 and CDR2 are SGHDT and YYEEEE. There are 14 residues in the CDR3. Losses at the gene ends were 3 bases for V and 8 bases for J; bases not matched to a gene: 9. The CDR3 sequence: CASSWEDREGGYTF. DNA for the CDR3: TGTGCCAGCAGCTGGGAGGACAGGGAGGGAGGCTACACCTTC.

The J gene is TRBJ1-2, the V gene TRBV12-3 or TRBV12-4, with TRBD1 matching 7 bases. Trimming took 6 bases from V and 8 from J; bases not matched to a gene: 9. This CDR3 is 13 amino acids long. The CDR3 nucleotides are TGTGCCAGCAGACCAGACAGGGTAGGAGGCTACACCTTC. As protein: CASRPDRVGGYTF.

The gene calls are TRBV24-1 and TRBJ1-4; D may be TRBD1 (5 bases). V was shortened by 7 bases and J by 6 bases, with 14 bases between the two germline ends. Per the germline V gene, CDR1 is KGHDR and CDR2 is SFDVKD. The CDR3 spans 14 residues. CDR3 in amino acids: CATRDPGEDEKLFF. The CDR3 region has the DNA TGTGCCACCAGGGACCCGGGGGAGGATGAAAAACTGTTTTTT.

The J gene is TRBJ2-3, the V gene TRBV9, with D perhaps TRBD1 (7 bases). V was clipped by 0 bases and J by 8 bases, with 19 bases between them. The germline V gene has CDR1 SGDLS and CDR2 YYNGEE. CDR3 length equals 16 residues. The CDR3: CASSVAGGQRLGTQYF. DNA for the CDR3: TGTGCCAGCAGCGTAGCTGGGGGACAGAGACTAGGTACGCAGTATTTT.

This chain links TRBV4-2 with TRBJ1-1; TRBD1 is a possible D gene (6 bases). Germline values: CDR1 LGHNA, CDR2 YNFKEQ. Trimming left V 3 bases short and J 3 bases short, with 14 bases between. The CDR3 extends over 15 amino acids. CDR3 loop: CASSHSRGRDTEAFF. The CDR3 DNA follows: TGTGCCAGCAGCCATAGCAGGGGCCGAGACACTGAAGCTTTCTTT.

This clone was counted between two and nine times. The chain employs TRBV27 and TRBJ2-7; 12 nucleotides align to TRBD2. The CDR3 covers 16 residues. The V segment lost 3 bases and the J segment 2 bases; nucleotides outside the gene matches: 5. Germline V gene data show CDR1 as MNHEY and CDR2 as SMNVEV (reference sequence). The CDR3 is CASSLGLAGFAYEQYF. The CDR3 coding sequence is TGTGCCAGCAGTTTGGGACTAGCGGGCTTTGCCTACGAGCAGTACTTC.

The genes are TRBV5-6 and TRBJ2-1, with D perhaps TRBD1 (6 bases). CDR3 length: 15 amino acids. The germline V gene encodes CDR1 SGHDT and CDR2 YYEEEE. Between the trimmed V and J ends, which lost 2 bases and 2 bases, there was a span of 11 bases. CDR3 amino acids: CASSFSGQPYNEQFF. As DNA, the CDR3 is TGTGCCAGCAGCTTTTCCGGACAGCCCTACAATGAGCAGTTCTTC.

The CDR3 DNA reads TGTGCCACCAGTGATTGGGGACTCGATGAGCAGTTCTTC. It is translated as CATSDWGLDEQFF. This chain connects TRBV24-1 to TRBJ2-1; possible D gene TRBD2, 6 bases. V was cut by 2 bases and J by 8 bases, with 9 bases left in between. Looked up from germline, CDR1 is KGHDR and CDR2 is SFDVKD. CDR3 length: 13 amino acids.

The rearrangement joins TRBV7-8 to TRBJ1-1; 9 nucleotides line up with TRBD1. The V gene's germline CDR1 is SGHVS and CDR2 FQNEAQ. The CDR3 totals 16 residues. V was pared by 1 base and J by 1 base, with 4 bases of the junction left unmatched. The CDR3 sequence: CASSLVGQGKNTEAFF. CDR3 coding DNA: TGTGCCAGCAGCTTAGTAGGACAGGGGAAGAACACTGAAGCTTTCTTT. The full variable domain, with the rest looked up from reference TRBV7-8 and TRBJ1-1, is GAGVSQSPRYKVAKRGQDVALRCDPISGHVSLFWYQQALGQGPEFLTYFQNEAQLDKSGLPSDRFFAERPEGSVSTLKIQRTQQEDSAVYLCASSLVGQGKNTEAFFGQGTRLTVV.

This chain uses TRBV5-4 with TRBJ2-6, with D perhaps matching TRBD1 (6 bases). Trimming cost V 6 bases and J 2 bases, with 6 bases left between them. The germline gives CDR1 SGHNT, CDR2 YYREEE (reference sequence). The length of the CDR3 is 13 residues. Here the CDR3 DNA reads TGTGCCAGCACAGGGGCTGGGGCCAACGTCCTGACTTTC. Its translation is CASTGAGANVLTF.